The clone carrying this T cell receptor beta chain was picked up many times. Antigen specificity is unknown. This sample stems from a study of regulatory T cells in long-lasting Graves disease. Study-wide results and caveats: Among samples with persistent disease, TRBV28, TRBJ1-2 and TRBJ2-5 were favored. Persistent patients had a count of shared public clonotypes (2,741) that exceeded that of new patients (roughly 1,000).

The CDR3 has 15 amino acids. Germline V gives CDR1 MDHEN, CDR2 SYDVKM. V shed 1 base and J 3 bases; nucleotides not matched to a gene: 3. Time point: newly diagnosed GD, antithyroid drugs for less than 3 months. The TCR library was prepared using RNA isolated from PBMCs. Building of the TCR beta libraries involved iRepertoire HTBI primers and Arm-PCR of CDR3 regions. TCRdb ran MiXCR on the multiplex PCR reads and lists one entry per CDR3 protein. The repertoire holds fewer than 550,000 distinct CDR3 sequences, 16% seen once, with about 23% in the top ten. The same sample was also used in a study of T cells in Graves' hyperthyroidism and ophthalmopathy. That source adds: The hyperthyroidism was newly diagnosed and had lasted under 2 months; the patients were aged 18 to 65. First-round RT-PCR targeting the TCR CDR3 was performed with the HTBI primer set.

The V and J genes are TRBV28 and TRBJ1-5; the match to TRBD1 covers 7 bases. This sample comprised peripheral blood mononuclear cells (PBMCs), obtained at new diagnosis, from a patient treated with antithyroid drugs. The receptor comes from a woman younger than 30 with Graves disease. The CDR3 sequence is CASSLLGTVNQPQHF. CDR3 nucleotides: TGTGCCAGCAGTTTATTAGGGACAGTCAATCAGCCCCAGCATTTT.